Below are 8 T cell receptor beta chains sequenced from a single sample in a study of T cells after posttransplantation cyclophosphamide. TCRdb keeps only in-frame clones here, not all; method: immunoSEQ multiplex PCR. Altogether about 7,500 clones were found in the sample, and no singletons occur. Cyclophosphamide on days +3 and +4 followed busulfan-fludarabine conditioning and a marrow graft. The source was PBMCs, collected after allogeneic stem cell transplant with posttransplant cyclophosphamide. These receptors were collected from a female patient aged 50 to 65 who received an allogeneic stem cell transplant from a related donor, was CMV-positive, and had no GVHD. Some T cells may be graft donor cells.

This clone was counted many times. The gene calls are TRBV28 and TRBJ2-7; a weak D match, TRBD1 (5 bases). The V and J ends lost 7 bases and 0 bases respectively, with 13 bases between them. The CDR3 is 14 amino acids. Germline assignment: CDR1 MDHEN and CDR2 SYDVKM. CDR3 in amino acids: CASKTQGYSYEQYF. Here the CDR3 DNA reads TGTGCCAGCAAAACCCAGGGTTACTCCTACGAGCAGTACTTC.

This clone was detected many times. The V call is TRBV6-6, the J call TRBJ2-5, with TRBD2 identical over 11 bases. Germline V lookup: CDR1 MNHNY, CDR2 SVGAGI (reference sequence). After removal of 6 bases from V and 4 bases from J, the junction contained 7 bases not matched to a gene. The CDR3 runs 15 residues. The CDR3 sequence: CASSFTSGSVETQYF. CDR3 sequence (DNA): TGTGCCAGCAGCTTTACTAGCGGGAGTGTAGAGACCCAGTACTTC.

V and J are TRBV29-1 and TRBJ2-5; 11 nucleotides agree with TRBD2. This CDR3 spans 14 amino acids. V was clipped by 5 bases and J by 0 bases; unmatched bases: 2. CDR1 and CDR2 (germline): SQVTM, ANQGSEA. CDR3 in DNA: TGCAGCGTTTTAGCGGGAGGGTACCAAGAGACCCAGTACTTC. Translated, it gives CSVLAGGYQETQYF.

Ten or more counts support this clone. The chain couples TRBV12-3 or TRBV12-4 to TRBJ2-5, with D tentatively TRBD2 (5 bases). Trimming removed 2 bases at V and 1 base at J, with 8 bases between. The CDR3 covers 14 residues. The chain's CDR3 is CASSLLASQETQYF. CDR3 DNA: TGTGCCAGCAGTTTACTAGCAAGCCAAGAGACCCAGTACTTC.

This clone was picked up many times. V gene TRBV5-6 combines with J gene TRBJ1-1, with 9 nucleotides matching TRBD1. The CDR3 totals 15 residues. Trimming at V came to 3 bases and at J to 1 base, leaving 4 bases not matched to a gene. Germline V CDR1 and CDR2: SGHDT, YYEEEE. The CDR3 coding sequence is TGTGCCAGCAGCTGGGGACAGGGTGAGAACACTGAAGCTTTCTTT. It yields the protein CASSWGQGENTEAFF.

This clone appeared many times. The chain recombines TRBV11-2 with TRBJ2-5, with a possible D match to TRBD2 (7 bases). Germline V CDR1 and CDR2: SGHAT, FQNNGV. Trimming cost V 6 bases and J 5 bases, with 16 bases left between them. This CDR3 region has 14 residues. The CDR3 sequence is CASSWGGLPETQYF. The CDR3 DNA sequence: TGTGCCAGCAGTTGGGGGGGGCTGCCCGAGACCCAGTACTTC.

At least ten counts were recorded for this clone. J is TRBJ2-3 and V is TRBV28, with 12 bases aligning to TRBD2. The CDR3 contains 21 residues. Germline trimming cut 5 bases from V and 2 bases from J; bases unmatched to any gene: 20. Germline CDR1 reads MDHEN; CDR2 reads SYDVKM. The DNA of the CDR3 is TGTGCCAGCAGTACCCGACGCGCGGGATTAACTAGCGGGAGGTCCACAGATACGCAGTATTTT. Protein: CASSTRRAGLTSGRSTDTQYF.

Ten or more counts support this clone. This chain connects TRBV7-8 to TRBJ2-7; TRBD1 matches 9 bases. Germline assignment: CDR1 SGHVS and CDR2 FQNEAQ. Germline trimming cut 5 bases from V and 0 bases from J; bases unmatched to any gene: 8. This CDR3 spans 16 amino acids. The CDR3 nucleotides read TGTGCCAGCAGCGGACCCCGGGACAGGGACTCCTACGAGCAGTACTTC. It translates to CASSGPRDRDSYEQYF.